The 14 T cell receptor beta chains given below trace back to one sample, sequenced in a study of vaccination effects on CD4 cells after COVID-19. Their antigens remain unidentified. Using viral peptide pools, the ViraFEST assay grew out antigen-specific CD4+ T cells prior to sequencing. Once cultured for nine to ten days, the cells underwent separation to obtain CD4+ T cells. Subjects were given two BNT162b2 or mRNA-1273 vaccine doses. Measured with immunoSEQ multiplex PCR; TCRdb has only the in-frame clones, and not every one. Of roughly 24,000 clones detected, approximately 77% appear once; the ten largest clones hold 10%. The sample was CD4+ T cells from PBMCs cultured with HCoV-NL63 spike peptides, taken after COVID-19 vaccination. The receptors here all came from a human donor who received a COVID-19 vaccine.

The gene calls are TRBV19 and TRBJ1-5; D unresolved. The CDR3 runs 14 residues. The germline CDR1 and CDR2 sequences are LNHDA and SQIVND (reference sequence). V lost 8 bases, J lost 3 bases, and 14 bases lay in between. In DNA, the CDR3 is TGTGCCAGTTCTGGGATTACGATCAATCAGCCCCAGCATTTT. Amino acids: CASSGITINQPQHF. The entire variable domain, with the rest obtained from reference TRBV19 and TRBJ1-5, is as follows: DGGITQSPKYLFRKEGQNVTLSCEQNLNHDAMYWYRQDPGQGLRLIYYSQIVNDFQKGDIAEGYSVSREKKESFPLTVTSAQKNPTAFYLCASSGITINQPQHFGDGTRLSIL.

The V and J genes are TRBV6-6 and TRBJ2-4; 8 bases line up with TRBD2. Germline CDR1 and CDR2: MNHNY and SVGAGI (reference sequence). Trimming cost V 0 bases and J 6 bases; bases outside gene matches: 4. This CDR3 is 15 amino acids long. DNA for the CDR3: TGTGCCAGCAGTTACTCGATCGGGGGGGCAAACATTCAGTACTTC. Encoded protein: CASSYSIGGANIQYF.

DNA of the CDR3: TGCGCCAGCAGGGCGGATCAGGGCCCGGTCACGCAGTATTTT. This translates into CASRADQGPVTQYF. This sequence joins TRBV10-1 and TRBJ2-3; D possibly corresponds to TRBD1 (5 bases). Germline CDR1 and CDR2: WNHNN and SYGVQD (reference sequence). V shed 6 bases and J shed 9 bases, with 19 bases lying between them. The CDR3 spans 14 residues.

This chain joins TRBV30 and TRBJ2-3, with D maybe TRBD1 (6 bases). Trimming took 6 bases from V and 4 from J, leaving 20 bases between them. The germline V gene encodes CDR1 GTSNPN and CDR2 SVGIG (reference sequence). This CDR3 has 15 residues. CDR3 region: CACQKGVGIPDTQYF. The CDR3 DNA reads as TGTGCCTGCCAAAAGGGGGTGGGGATCCCAGATACGCAGTATTTT.

The chain employs TRBV5-4 and TRBJ2-5; D remains ambiguous. Trimming removed 0 bases at V and 5 bases at J, with 14 bases between. The germline gives CDR1 SGHNT, CDR2 YYREEE (reference sequence). The CDR3 covers 15 residues. CDR3 amino acids: CASSLVGGRRETQYF. CDR3 nucleotides: TGTGCCAGCAGCTTGGTGGGCGGTCGTCGGGAGACCCAGTACTTC.

The chain is built from TRBV11-2 and TRBJ2-3; D not certain. The CDR3 covers 12 residues. From germline, CDR1 is SGHAT and CDR2 FQNNGV. V lost 7 bases, J lost 6 bases, and 11 bases lay in between. The CDR3 region has the DNA TGTGCCAGCACCCCGTCGACCGATACGCAGTATTTT. Its translation: CASTPSTDTQYF.

The rearrangement uses TRBV5-4 and TRBJ2-2; 7 bases line up with TRBD2. This CDR3 comprises 15 residues. Trimming cost V 2 bases and J 9 bases; bases outside gene matches: 10. The V gene's germline CDR1 is SGHNT and CDR2 YYREEE (reference sequence). The DNA for the CDR3 is TGTGCCAGCAGCTTATCCTTGGGGGGGGACCGGGAGCTGTTTTTT. Its protein product is CASSLSLGGDRELFF.

This clone has a single count. The rearrangement uses TRBV27 and TRBJ2-2, with TRBD2 matching over 7 bases. Germline trimming cut 1 base from V and 5 bases from J; bases unmatched to any gene: 1. Per the germline V gene, CDR1 is MNHEY and CDR2 is SMNVEV (reference sequence). This CDR3 is 14 amino acids long. CDR3 protein: CASSLWEGTGELFF. The CDR3 DNA is TGTGCCAGCAGTTTATGGGAGGGTACCGGGGAGCTGTTTTTT.

Only a few counts were recorded for this clone. The chain couples TRBV10-2 to TRBJ1-1, with 8 bases that match TRBD1. The CDR3 runs to 16 residues. The J segment lost 1 base and the V segment lost 1 base, leaving 5 bases of the junction unmatched. From germline, CDR1 is WSHSY and CDR2 SAAADI. The CDR3 loop reads CASSEFLGTGNTEAFF. The CDR3 DNA sequence: TGCGCCAGCAGTGAGTTTCTCGGGACAGGGAACACTGAAGCTTTCTTT.

The rearrangement links TRBV9 to TRBJ1-5; no clear D gene. Per the germline V gene, CDR1 is SGDLS and CDR2 is YYNGEE. There are 16 residues in the CDR3. Trimming cost V 0 bases and J 1 base, with 11 bases left between them. In nucleotides, the CDR3 is TGTGCCAGCAGCGTAGCTGCGGGAGGGAGCAATCAGCCCCAGCATTTT. It codes for CASSVAAGGSNQPQHF.

V and J are TRBV4-1 and TRBJ1-4, with TRBD1 matching 7 bases. V shed 6 bases, J shed 1 base, and the junction held 5 bases outside the gene matches. Germline CDR1 reads MGHRA; CDR2 reads YSYEKL. This CDR3 spans 15 amino acids. CDR3 amino acids: CASRLDRVTNEKLFF. DNA of the CDR3: TGCGCCAGCAGGCTCGACAGGGTAACTAATGAAAAACTGTTTTTT.

This clone was seen a few times. V is TRBV29-1 and J is TRBJ2-1; 11 positions agree with TRBD2. Unmatched junction bases numbered 7, after V lost 0 bases and J lost 12 bases. The CDR3 covers 14 residues. The germline CDR1 and CDR2 sequences are SQVTM and ANQGSEA. CDR3: CSVEEVAGGPPQFF. The CDR3 DNA reads TGCAGCGTTGAAGAAGTAGCGGGGGGGCCTCCGCAGTTCTTC.

A few counts support this clone. The V call is TRBV3-1 (or the pseudogene TRBV3-2), the J call TRBJ1-2; D is perhaps TRBD1 (5 bases). The CDR3 sequence is 14 residues long. Germline V gene sequence: CDR1 LGHDT, CDR2 YNNKEL (reference sequence). Trimming took off 1 base at V and 4 bases at J, with 10 bases between the two ends. The CDR3 DNA reads TGTGCCAGCAGCCAAGGGATGGGGGTCTATGGCTACACCTTC. Translating it yields CASSQGMGVYGYTF.

This clone occurred once. This chain joins TRBV4-2 and TRBJ1-2; 8 bases match TRBD1. Germline CDR1 is LGHNA and CDR2 is YNFKEQ. The J segment lost 4 bases and the V segment lost 2 bases, leaving 6 bases of the junction unmatched. The length of the CDR3 is 15 residues. CDR3 nucleotide sequence: TGTGCCAGCAGCCAACCGGACAGGGCAAGCTATGGCTACACCTTC. Encoded protein: CASSQPDRASYGYTF.